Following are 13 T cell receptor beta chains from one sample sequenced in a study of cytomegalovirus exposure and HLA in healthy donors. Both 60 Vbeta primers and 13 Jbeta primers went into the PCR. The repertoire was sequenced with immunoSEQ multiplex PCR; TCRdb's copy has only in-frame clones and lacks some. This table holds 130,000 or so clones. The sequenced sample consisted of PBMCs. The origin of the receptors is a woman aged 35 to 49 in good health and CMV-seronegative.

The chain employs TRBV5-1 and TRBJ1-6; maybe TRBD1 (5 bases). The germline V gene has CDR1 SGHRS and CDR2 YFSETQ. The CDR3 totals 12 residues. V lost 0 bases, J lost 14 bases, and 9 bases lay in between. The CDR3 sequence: CASSLDRQTLHF. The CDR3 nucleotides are TGCGCCAGCAGCTTGGACAGGCAGACCCTCCACTTT.

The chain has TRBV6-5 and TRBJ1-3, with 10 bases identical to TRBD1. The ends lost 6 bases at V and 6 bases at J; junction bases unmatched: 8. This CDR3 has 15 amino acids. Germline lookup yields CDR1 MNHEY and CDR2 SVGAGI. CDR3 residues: CASSPATGGINTIYF. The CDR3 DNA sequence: TGTGCCAGCAGCCCCGCGACAGGGGGCATAAACACCATATATTTT.

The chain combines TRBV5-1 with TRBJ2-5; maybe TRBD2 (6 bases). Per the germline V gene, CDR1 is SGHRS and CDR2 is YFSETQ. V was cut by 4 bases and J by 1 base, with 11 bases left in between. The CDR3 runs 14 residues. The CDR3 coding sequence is TGCGCCAGCAGCCGGGGACTGATCCAAGAGACCCAGTACTTC. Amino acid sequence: CASSRGLIQETQYF. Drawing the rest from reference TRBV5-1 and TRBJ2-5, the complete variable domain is KAGVTQTPRYLIKTRGQQVTLSCSPISGHRSVSWYQQTPGQGLQFLFEYFSETQRNKGNFPGRFSGRQFSNSRSEMNVSTLELGDSALYLCASSRGLIQETQYFGPGTRLLVL.

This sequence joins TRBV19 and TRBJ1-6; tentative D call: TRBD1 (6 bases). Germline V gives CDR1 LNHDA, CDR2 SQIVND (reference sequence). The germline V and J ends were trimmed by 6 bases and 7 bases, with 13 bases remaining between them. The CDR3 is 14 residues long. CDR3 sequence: CASSGQLSNSPLHF. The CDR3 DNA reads TGTGCCAGTAGCGGACAGTTATCCAATTCACCCCTCCACTTT. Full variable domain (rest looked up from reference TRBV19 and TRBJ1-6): DGGITQSPKYLFRKEGQNVTLSCEQNLNHDAMYWYRQDPGQGLRLIYYSQIVNDFQKGDIAEGYSVSREKKESFPLTVTSAQKNPTAFYLCASSGQLSNSPLHFGNGTRLTVT.

CDR3 DNA: TGTGCCAGCAGCTTGGCTGGACAGGGAGGAGGCTACACCTTC. Translation gives CASSLAGQGGGYTF. The V call is TRBV5-4, the J call TRBJ1-2, with TRBD1 matching over 8 bases. CDR1 SGHNT and CDR2 YYREEE come from the germline V gene (reference sequence). The trim removed 0 bases at V and 8 bases at J, leaving 6 bases unmatched. The CDR3 consists of 14 residues.

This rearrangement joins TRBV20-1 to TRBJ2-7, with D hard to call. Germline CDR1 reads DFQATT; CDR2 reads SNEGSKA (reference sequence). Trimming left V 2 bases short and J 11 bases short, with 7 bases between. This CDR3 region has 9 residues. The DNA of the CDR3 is TGCAGTGCTAGACCTGAAGAGTACGTC. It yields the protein CSARPEEYV.

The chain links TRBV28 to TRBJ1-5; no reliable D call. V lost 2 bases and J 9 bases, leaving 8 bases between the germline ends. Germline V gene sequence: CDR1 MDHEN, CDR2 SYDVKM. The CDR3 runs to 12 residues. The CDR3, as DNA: TGTGCCAGCAGTTTAAGCGCCCGGCCCCAGCATTTT. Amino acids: CASSLSARPQHF.

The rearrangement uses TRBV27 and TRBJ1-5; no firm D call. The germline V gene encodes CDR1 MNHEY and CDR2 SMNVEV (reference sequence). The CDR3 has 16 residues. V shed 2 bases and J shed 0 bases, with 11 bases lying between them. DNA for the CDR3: TGTGCCAGCAGTTTAGAGGGTGGGAATAGCAATCAGCCCCAGCATTTT. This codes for CASSLEGGNSNQPQHF.

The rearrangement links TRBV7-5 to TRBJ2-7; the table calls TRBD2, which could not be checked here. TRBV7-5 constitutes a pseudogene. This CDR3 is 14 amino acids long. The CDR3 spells CVRSLIKTSYEQYV. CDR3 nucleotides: TGTGTCAGAAGCCTCATTAAAACTAGCTACGAGCAGTACGTC.

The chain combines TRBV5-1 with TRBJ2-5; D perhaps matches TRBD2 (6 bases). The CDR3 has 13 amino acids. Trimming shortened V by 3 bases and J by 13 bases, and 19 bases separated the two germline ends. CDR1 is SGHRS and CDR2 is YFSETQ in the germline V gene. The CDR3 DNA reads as TGCGCCAGCAGCTATATAGCTGAAGGGGAGGTGTACTTC. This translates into CASSYIAEGEVYF.

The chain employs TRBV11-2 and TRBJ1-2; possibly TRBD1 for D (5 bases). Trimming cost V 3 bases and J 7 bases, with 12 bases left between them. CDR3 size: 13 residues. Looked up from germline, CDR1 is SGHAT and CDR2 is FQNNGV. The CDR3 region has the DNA TGTGCCAGCAGCTTCCCAGCGGGGGTTGGCTACACCTTC. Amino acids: CASSFPAGVGYTF.

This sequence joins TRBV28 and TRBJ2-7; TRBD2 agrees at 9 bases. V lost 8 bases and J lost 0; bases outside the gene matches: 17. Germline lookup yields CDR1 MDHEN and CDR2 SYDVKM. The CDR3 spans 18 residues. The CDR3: CASRTRVRSGGRSYEQYV. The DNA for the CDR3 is TGTGCCAGCCGCACGAGGGTGAGAAGCGGGGGGCGCTCCTACGAGCAGTACGTC.

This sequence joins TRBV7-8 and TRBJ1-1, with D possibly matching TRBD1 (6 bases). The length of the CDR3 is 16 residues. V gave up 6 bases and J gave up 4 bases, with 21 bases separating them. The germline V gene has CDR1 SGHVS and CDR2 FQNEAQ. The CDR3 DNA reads TGTGCCAGCAGTTTTGTGCGGGGGCGCAGGGGCACTGAAGCTTTCTTT. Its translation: CASSFVRGRRGTEAFF.